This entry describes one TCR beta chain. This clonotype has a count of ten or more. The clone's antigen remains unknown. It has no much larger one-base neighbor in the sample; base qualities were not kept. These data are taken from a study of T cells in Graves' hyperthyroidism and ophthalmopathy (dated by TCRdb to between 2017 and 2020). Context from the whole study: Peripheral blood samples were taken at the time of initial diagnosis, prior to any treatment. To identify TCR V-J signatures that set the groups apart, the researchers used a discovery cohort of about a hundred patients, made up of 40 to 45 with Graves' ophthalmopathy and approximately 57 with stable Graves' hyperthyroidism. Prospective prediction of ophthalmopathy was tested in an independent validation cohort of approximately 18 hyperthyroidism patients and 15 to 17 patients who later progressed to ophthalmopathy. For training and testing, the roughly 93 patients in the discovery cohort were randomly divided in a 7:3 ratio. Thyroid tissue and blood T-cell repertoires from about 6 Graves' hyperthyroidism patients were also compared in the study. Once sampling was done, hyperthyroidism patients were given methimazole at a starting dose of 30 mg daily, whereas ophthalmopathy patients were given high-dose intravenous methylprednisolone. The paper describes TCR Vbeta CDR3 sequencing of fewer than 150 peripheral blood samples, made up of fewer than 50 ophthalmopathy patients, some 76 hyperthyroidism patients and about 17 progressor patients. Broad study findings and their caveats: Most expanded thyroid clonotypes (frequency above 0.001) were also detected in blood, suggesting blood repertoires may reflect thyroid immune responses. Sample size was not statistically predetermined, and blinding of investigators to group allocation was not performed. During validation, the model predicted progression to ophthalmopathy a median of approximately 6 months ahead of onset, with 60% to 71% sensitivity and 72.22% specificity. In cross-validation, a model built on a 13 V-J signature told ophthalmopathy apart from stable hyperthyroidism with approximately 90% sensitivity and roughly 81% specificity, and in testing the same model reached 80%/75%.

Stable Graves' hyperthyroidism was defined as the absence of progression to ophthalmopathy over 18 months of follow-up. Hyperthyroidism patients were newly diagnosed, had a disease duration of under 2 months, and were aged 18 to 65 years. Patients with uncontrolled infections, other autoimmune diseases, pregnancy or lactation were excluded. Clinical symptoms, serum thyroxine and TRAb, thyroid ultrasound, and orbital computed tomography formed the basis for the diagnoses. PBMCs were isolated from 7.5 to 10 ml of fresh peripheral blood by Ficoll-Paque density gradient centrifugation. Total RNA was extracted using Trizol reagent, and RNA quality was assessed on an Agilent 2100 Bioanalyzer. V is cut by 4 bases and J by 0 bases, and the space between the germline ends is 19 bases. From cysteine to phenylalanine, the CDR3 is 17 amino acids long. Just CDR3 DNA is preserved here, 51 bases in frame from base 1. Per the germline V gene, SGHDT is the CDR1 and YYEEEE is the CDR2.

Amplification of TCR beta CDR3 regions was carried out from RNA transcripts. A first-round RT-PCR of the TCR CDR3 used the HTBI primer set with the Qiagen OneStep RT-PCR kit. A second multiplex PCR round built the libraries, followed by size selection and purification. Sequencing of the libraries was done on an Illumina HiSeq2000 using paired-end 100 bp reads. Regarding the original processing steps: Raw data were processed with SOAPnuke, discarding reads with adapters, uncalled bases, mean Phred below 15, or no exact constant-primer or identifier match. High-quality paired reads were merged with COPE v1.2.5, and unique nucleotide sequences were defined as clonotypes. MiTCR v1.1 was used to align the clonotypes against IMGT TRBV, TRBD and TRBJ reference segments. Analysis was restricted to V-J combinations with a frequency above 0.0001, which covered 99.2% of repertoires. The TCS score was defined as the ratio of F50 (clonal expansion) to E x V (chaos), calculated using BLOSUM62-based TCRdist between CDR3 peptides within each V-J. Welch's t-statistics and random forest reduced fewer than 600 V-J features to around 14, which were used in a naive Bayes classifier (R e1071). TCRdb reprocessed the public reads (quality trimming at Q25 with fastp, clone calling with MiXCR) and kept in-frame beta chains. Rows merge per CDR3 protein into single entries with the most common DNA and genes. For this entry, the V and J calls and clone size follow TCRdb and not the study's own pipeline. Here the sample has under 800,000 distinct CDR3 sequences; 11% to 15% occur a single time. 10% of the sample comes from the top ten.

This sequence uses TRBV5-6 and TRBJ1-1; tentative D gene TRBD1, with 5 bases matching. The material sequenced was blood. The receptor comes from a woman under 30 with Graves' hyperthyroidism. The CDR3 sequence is CASSLASGRGMNTEAFF. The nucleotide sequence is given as TGTGCCAGCAGCCTCGCCTCGGGGAGGGGAATGAACACTGAAGCTTTCTTT.